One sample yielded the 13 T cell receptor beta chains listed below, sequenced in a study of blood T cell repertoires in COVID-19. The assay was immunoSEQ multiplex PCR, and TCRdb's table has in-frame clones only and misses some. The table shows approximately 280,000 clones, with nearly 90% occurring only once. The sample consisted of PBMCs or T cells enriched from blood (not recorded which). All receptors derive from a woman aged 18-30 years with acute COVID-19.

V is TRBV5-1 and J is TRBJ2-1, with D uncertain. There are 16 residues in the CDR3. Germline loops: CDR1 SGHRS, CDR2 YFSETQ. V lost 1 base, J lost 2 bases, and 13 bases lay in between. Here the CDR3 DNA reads TGCGCCAGCAGCTTGTACACCCCGTCCACCTACAATGAGCAGTTCTTC. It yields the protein CASSLYTPSTYNEQFF.

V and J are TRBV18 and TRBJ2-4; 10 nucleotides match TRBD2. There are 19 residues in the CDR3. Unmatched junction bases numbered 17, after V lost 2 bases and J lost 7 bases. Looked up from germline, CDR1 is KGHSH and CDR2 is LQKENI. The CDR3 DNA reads TGTGCCAGCTCACCAAGCAATGCCCTAGCGGGAGCGAACGGGAACATTCAGTACTTC. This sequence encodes CASSPSNALAGANGNIQYF. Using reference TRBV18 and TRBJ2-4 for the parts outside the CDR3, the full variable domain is NAGVMQNPRHLVRRRGQEARLRCSPMKGHSHVYWYRQLPEEGLKFMVYLQKENIIDESGMPKERFSAEFPKEGPSILRIQQVVRGDSAAYFCASSPSNALAGANGNIQYFGAGTRLSVL.

CDR3 in amino acids: CASSPQLGNPYNEQFF. DNA of the CDR3: TGTGCCAGCTCACCGCAACTAGGAAACCCCTACAATGAGCAGTTCTTC. The rearrangement uses TRBV18 and TRBJ2-1, with D possibly TRBD2 on 5 matching bases. Germline V gene sequence: CDR1 KGHSH, CDR2 LQKENI. The ends were cut back, 3 bases at V and 2 bases at J, with 14 bases in the middle. The CDR3 is 16 amino acids. The complete variable domain, with remaining parts taken from reference TRBV18 and TRBJ2-1, reads NAGVMQNPRHLVRRRGQEARLRCSPMKGHSHVYWYRQLPEEGLKFMVYLQKENIIDESGMPKERFSAEFPKEGPSILRIQQVVRGDSAAYFCASSPQLGNPYNEQFFGPGTRLTVL.

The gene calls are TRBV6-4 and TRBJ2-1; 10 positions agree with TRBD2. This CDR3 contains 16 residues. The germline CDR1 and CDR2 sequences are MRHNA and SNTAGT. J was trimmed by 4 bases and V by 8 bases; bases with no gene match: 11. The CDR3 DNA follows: TGTGCCAGCGAGGTCTCTAGCGGGAGAATGTACAATGAGCAGTTCTTC. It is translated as CASEVSSGRMYNEQFF.

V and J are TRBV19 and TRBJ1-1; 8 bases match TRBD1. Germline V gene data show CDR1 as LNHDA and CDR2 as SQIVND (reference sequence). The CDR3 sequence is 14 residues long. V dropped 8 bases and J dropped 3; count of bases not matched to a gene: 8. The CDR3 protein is CASAFRGPYTEAFF. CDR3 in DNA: TGTGCCAGTGCGTTCAGGGGGCCATACACTGAAGCTTTCTTT.

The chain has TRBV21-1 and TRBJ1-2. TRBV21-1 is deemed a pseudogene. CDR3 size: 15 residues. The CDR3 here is CASSKDGLRCPGYTF. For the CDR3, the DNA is TGTGCCAGCAGCAAAGACGGTCTTCGGTGTCCGGGCTACACCTTC.

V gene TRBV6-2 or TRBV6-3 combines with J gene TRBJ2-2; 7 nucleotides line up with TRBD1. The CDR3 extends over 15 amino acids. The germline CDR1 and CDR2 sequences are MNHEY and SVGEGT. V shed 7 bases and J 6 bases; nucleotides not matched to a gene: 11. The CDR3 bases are TGTGCCAGCATCCCCTCCCGACAGGGAGCCGGGGAGCTGTTTTTT. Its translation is CASIPSRQGAGELFF.

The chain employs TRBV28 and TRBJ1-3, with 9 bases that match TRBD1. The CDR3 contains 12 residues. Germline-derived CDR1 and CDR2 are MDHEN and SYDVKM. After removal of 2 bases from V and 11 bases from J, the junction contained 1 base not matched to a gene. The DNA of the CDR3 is TGTGCCAGCAGTTTAAGACAGGGGGCCATATATTTT. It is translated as CASSLRQGAIYF.

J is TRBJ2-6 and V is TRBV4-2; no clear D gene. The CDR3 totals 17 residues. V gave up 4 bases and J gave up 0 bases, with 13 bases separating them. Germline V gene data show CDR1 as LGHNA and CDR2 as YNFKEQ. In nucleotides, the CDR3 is TGTGCCAGCAGCCCAGGTTACGAAAGCTCTGGGGCCAACGTCCTGACTTTC. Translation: CASSPGYESSGANVLTF.

This CDR3 is CASSPKDTSGSYNEQFF. For the CDR3, the DNA is TGCGCCAGCAGCCCTAAAGACACTAGCGGGAGCTACAATGAGCAGTTCTTC. The gene calls are TRBV4-1 and TRBJ2-1, with TRBD2 matching 11 bases. CDR1 and CDR2 (germline): MGHRA, YSYEKL. This CDR3 contains 17 residues. The ends lost 4 bases at V and 3 bases at J; junction bases unmatched: 8.

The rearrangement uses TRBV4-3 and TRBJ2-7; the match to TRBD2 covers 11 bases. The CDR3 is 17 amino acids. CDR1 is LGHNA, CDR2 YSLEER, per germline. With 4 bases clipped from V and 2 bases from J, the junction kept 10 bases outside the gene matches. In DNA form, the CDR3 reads TGCGCCAGCAGCCCCCGCTGGGCTAGCGGGGGGACCTACGAGCAGTACTTC. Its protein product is CASSPRWASGGTYEQYF.

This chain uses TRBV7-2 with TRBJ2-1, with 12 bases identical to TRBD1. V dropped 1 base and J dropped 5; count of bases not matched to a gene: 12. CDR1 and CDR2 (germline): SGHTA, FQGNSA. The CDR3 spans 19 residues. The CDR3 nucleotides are TGTGCCAGCAGCTTAGAGGTCGGGTGGGACAGGGGGCCTGACAATGAGCAGTTCTTC. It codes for CASSLEVGWDRGPDNEQFF.

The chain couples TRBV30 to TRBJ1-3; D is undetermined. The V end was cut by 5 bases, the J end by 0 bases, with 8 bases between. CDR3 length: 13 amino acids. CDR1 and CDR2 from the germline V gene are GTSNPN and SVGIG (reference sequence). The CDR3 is CAWRHLSGNTIYF. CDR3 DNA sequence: TGTGCCTGGCGACACCTCTCTGGAAACACCATATATTTT.